Sequencing of this T cell receptor beta chain was carried out in a study of technical replicates of blood from a handful of donors. The data were produced by immunoSEQ multiplex PCR, yet TCRdb's version contains in-frame clones alone and is incomplete. This table holds about 14,000 clones, about 82% found once. The V gene's germline CDR1 is KGHSY and CDR2 FQNENV. The V gene lost 5 bases and the J gene lost 7 bases, with 11 bases spanning the gap. The CDR3 length is 13 residues. The sequencing sample was made of PBMCs. The chain employs TRBV16 and TRBJ1-4; D ambiguous. The TCR originated in a human donor in good health. The DNA for the CDR3 is TGTGCCAGCAGCGAGCAGTCAGGTGAAAAACTGTTTTTT. This sequence encodes CASSEQSGEKLFF.